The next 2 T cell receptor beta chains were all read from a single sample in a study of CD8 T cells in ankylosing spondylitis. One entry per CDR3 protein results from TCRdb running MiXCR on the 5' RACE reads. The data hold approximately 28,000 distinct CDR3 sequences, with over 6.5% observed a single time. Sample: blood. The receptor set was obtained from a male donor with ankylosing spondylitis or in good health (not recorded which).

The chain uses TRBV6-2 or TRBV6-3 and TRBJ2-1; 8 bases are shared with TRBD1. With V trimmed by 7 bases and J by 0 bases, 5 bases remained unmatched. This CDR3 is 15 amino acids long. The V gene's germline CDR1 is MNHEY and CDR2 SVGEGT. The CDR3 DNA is TGTGCCAGCACGAAAGGACAGGGCTCCTACAATGAGCAGTTCTTC. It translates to CASTKGQGSYNEQFF.

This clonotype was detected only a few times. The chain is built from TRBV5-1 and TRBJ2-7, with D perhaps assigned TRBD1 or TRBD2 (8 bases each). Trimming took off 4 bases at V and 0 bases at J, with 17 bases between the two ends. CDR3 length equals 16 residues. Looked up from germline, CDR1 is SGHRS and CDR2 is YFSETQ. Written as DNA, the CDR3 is TGCGCCAGCAGCCCAGGGGGCGGGAGGCCCTCCTACGAGCAGTACTTC. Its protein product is CASSPGGGRPSYEQYF. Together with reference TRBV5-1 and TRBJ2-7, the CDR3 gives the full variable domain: KAGVTQTPRYLIKTRGQQVTLSCSPISGHRSVSWYQQTPGQGLQFLFEYFSETQRNKGNFPGRFSGRQFSNSRSEMNVSTLELGDSALYLCASSPGGGRPSYEQYFGPGTRLTVT.